This note documents a single TCR beta chain sequence. The target antigen is unknown. Researchers gathered lesional scalp punch biopsies and peripheral blood from patients with alopecia areata. This record comes from a study of CD8+ T cells in alopecia areata. Regarding the study as a whole: Especially in alopecia totalis/universalis, lesional scalp showed greater clonality than normal scalp did.

V shed 1 base and J shed 3 bases, with 4 bases lying between them. CDR3 length: 12 residues. Germline assignment: CDR1 SGHNT and CDR2 YYREEE (reference sequence). Investigators isolated RNA and reverse transcribed it into cDNA to act as the sequencing template. Generated by immunoSEQ multiplex PCR, the TCRdb table keeps only in-frame clones and is missing some. This table has roughly 250,000 clones, around two thirds appearing once. The sample in question was CD4+ T cells sorted from blood, obtained at week 0. The chain employs TRBV5-4 and TRBJ1-1; D is unclear. The clonotype comes from a human donor with alopecia areata. The CDR3 DNA reads as TGTGCCAGCAGCTTGTTTGACACTGAAGCTTTCTTT. Protein sequence: CASSLFDTEAFF.